Shown below are 16 T cell receptor beta chains from a single sample sequenced in a study of identical twins. TCRdb passed the 5' RACE reads through MiXCR, listing each CDR3 protein once. This sample has about 720,000 distinct CDR3 sequences; about 18% occur once, and the top ten carry roughly 13%. The sample was also reused in another study, on T cells expressing NK-cell markers.

Input material: PBMCs. The receptor source for this set is a woman between 18 and 29 years old in good health.

This clonotype was observed a single time. J is TRBJ2-7 and V is TRBV5-1; 11 nucleotides agree with TRBD1. The CDR3 contains 14 residues. Germline loops: CDR1 SGHRS, CDR2 YFSETQ. After removal of 4 bases from V and 4 bases from J, the junction contained 4 bases not matched to a gene. CDR3 amino acids: CASSMDRGLYEQYF. The CDR3 region has the DNA TGCGCCAGCAGCATGGACAGGGGGCTTTACGAGCAGTACTTC.

This chain uses TRBV12-3 or TRBV12-4 with TRBJ1-2; unclear D gene. Trimming stripped 4 bases from V and 4 bases from J, with 10 bases between. The CDR3 is made up of 13 amino acids. CDR3 sequence: CASSWGISYGYTF. DNA of the CDR3: TGTGCCAGCAGTTGGGGTATCTCCTATGGCTACACCTTC.

This chain joins TRBV12-3 or TRBV12-4 and TRBJ2-1, with no clear D. V was trimmed by 1 base and J by 0 bases, leaving 10 bases between them. This CDR3 spans 16 amino acids. DNA for the CDR3: TGTGCCAGCAGTTTAGAGTGGCTCACCTCCTACAATGAGCAGTTCTTC. Translating it yields CASSLEWLTSYNEQFF.

The sample holds many counts of this clonotype. The chain joins TRBV20-1 to TRBJ2-1, with TRBD2 matching over 7 bases. This CDR3 has 13 residues. Germline CDR1 is DFQATT and CDR2 is SNEGSKA (reference sequence). With 6 bases clipped from V and 5 bases from J, the junction kept 7 bases outside the gene matches. The CDR3 DNA sequence: TGCAGTGCGCACACTAGCGCTAACAATGAGCAGTTCTTC. Translated, it gives CSAHTSANNEQFF.

This clonotype was counted only a few times. This CDR3 is CASSSGPYSPLEQYF. The CDR3, as DNA: TGCGCCAGCAGCTCCGGACCCTATAGCCCCCTCGAGCAGTACTTC. The rearrangement links TRBV5-1 to TRBJ2-7; unclear D gene. Germline values: CDR1 SGHRS, CDR2 YFSETQ. V was shortened by 3 bases and J by 6 bases, with 19 bases between the two germline ends. The CDR3 covers 15 residues.

This sequence joins TRBV6-2 or TRBV6-3 and TRBJ2-3, with 7 bases matching TRBD2. The germline V gene has CDR1 MNHEY and CDR2 SVGEGT. The CDR3 spans 17 residues. Trimming removed 2 bases from V and 4 bases from J; junction bases left unmatched: 12. The CDR3, as DNA: TGTGCCAGCAGTTACAGGGTACTAGCGAGTCGGCCAGATACGCAGTATTTT. Translation gives CASSYRVLASRPDTQYF.

This clonotype was counted a few times. The chain combines TRBV5-1 with TRBJ1-1; D gene unclear. Per germline, CDR1 SGHRS and CDR2 YFSETQ. The CDR3 length is 15 residues. Trimming stripped 0 bases from V and 3 bases from J, with 12 bases between. The CDR3 DNA sequence: TGCGCCAGCAGCTTGGTGGTGGGCCTCGACACTGAAGCTTTCTTT. It is translated as CASSLVVGLDTEAFF.

This clonotype was seen a handful of times. V and J are TRBV20-1 and TRBJ1-1; possible D gene TRBD1, 5 bases. The germline V gene encodes CDR1 DFQATT and CDR2 SNEGSKA (reference sequence). The V end was cut by 2 bases, the J end by 3 bases, with 7 bases between. The CDR3 is 12 residues long. The CDR3 DNA sequence: TGCAGTGCTAGAAGCAGGGACACTGAAGCTTTCTTT. Its protein is CSARSRDTEAFF.

This clonotype came up a few times. The chain couples TRBV29-1 to TRBJ2-1, with D hard to call. This CDR3 has 12 residues. The V gene's germline CDR1 is SQVTM and CDR2 ANQGSEA. V lost 8 bases and J lost 4, with 12 bases in between. In nucleotides, the CDR3 is TGCAGCCTGAGACGGTTTTACAATGAGCAGTTCTTC. Its translation: CSLRRFYNEQFF.

This chain uses TRBV20-1 with TRBJ2-1; TRBD1 might be the D (5 bases). This CDR3 contains 12 residues. Per germline, CDR1 DFQATT and CDR2 SNEGSKA (reference sequence). V lost 1 base to trimming and J lost 9 bases, with 10 bases between them. In nucleotides, the CDR3 is TGCAGTGCTAGAGGGGGCTCGGGTGAGCAGTTCTTC. It encodes CSARGGSGEQFF.

This clonotype was recorded a few times. The chain uses TRBV6-4 and TRBJ1-2, with 7 bases fitting TRBD1. Germline V CDR1 and CDR2: MRHNA, SNTAGT. The CDR3 runs 13 residues. V was clipped by 6 bases and J by 4 bases; unmatched bases: 5. CDR3 coding DNA: TGTGCCAGCAGGGGACAGTTCTCCTATGGCTACACCTTC. Its translation is CASRGQFSYGYTF.

The chain recombines TRBV20-1 with TRBJ1-1, with D unclear. V shed 6 bases and J shed 3 bases, with 11 bases lying between them. CDR1 and CDR2 (germline): DFQATT, SNEGSKA (reference sequence). CDR3 length: 12 residues. This chain's CDR3 is CSAPFGYTEAFF. The CDR3 DNA sequence: TGCAGTGCACCTTTTGGGTACACTGAAGCTTTCTTT.

This clonotype was found a few times. This chain links TRBV5-1 with TRBJ1-2; D gene ambiguous. Germline CDR1 and CDR2: SGHRS and YFSETQ. The CDR3 consists of 16 residues. V lost 5 bases, J lost 6 bases, and 23 bases lay in between. CDR3 loop: CASSDGPYSEANGYTF. CDR3 sequence (DNA): TGCGCCAGCAGTGATGGCCCCTACAGTGAGGCGAATGGCTACACCTTC.

This clonotype was detected ten times or more. V is TRBV12-3 or TRBV12-4 and J is TRBJ2-1; 7 bases match TRBD1. V trimming: 5 bases; J trimming: 4 bases; junction bases outside the gene matches: 5. The length of the CDR3 is 14 residues. This chain's CDR3 is CASSQGDSYNEQFF. The CDR3 DNA is TGTGCCAGCAGTCAAGGGGACAGTTACAATGAGCAGTTCTTC.

The rearrangement uses TRBV6-1 and TRBJ2-7, with 11 positions matching TRBD2. V lost 6 bases and J lost 3; bases outside the gene matches: 4. The CDR3 extends over 14 amino acids. Looked up from germline, CDR1 is MNHNS and CDR2 is SASEGT. The CDR3 DNA is TGTGCCAGCAGAGCGACTAGCGGGATCTACGAGCAGTACTTC. This encodes CASRATSGIYEQYF.

This clonotype was seen a few times. The gene calls are TRBV3-1 and TRBJ2-5, with a tentative D call TRBD2 (5 bases). The CDR3 has 16 amino acids. Between the trimmed V and J ends, which lost 2 bases and 5 bases, there was a span of 18 bases. The germline V gene has CDR1 LGHDT and CDR2 YNNKEL (reference sequence). CDR3 residues: CASSQSGGPLRETQYF. The CDR3 DNA sequence: TGTGCCAGCAGCCAATCGGGCGGGCCCCTTAGGGAGACCCAGTACTTC.